Described below is a single TCR beta chain sequence and its context. The record originates from a study of blood T cell repertoires in COVID-19. TCRdb keeps only in-frame clones here, not all; method: immunoSEQ multiplex PCR. The table records around 250,000 clones, around four fifths of them present only once. The length of the CDR3 is 22 residues. The V gene's germline CDR1 is LNHDA and CDR2 SQIVND (reference sequence). J lost 3 bases, V lost 5 bases, and 27 bases had no gene match. The receptor's source is a woman of 80 years or more with acute or convalescent COVID-19. V gene TRBV19 combines with J gene TRBJ2-3; 9 bases match TRBD1. What was sequenced was peripheral blood. Here the CDR3 DNA reads TGTGCCAGTAGTCCCCGAGGAGGGTACGGGACAGGGTTGGGATTTTGGACAGATACGCAGTATTTT. Translation: CASSPRGGYGTGLGFWTDTQYF.